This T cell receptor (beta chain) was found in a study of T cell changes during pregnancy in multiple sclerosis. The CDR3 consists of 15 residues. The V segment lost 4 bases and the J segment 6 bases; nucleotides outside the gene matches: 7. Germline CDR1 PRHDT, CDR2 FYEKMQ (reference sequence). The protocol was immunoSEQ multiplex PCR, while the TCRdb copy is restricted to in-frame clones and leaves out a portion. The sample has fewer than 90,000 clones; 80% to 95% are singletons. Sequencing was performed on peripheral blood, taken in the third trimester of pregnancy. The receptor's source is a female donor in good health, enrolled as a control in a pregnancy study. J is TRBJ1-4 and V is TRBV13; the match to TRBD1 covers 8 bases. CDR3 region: CASSWGTGGHEKLFF. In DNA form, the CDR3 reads TGTGCCAGCAGCTGGGGAACAGGGGGTCATGAAAAACTGTTTTTT. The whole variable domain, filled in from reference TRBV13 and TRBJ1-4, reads AAGVIQSPRHLIKEKRETATLKCYPIPRHDTVYWYQQGPGQDPQFLISFYEKMQSDKGSIPDRFSAQQFSDYHSELNMSSLELGDSALYFCASSWGTGGHEKLFFGSGTQLSVL.